The 2 T cell receptor beta chains given below trace back to one sample, sequenced in a study of shared clonotypes between healthy human individuals. Repertoires were generated with immunoSEQ multiplex PCR, while TCRdb's copy carries only in-frame clones and drops some. The sample includes about a million clones, around 76% of them seen just once. The sequenced sample was memory CD4+ T cells sorted from blood. This sample's subset: CD45RA-negative fraction. All receptors come from a man younger than 30 in good health.

Turning to this clone: A clone one base away is much larger, so this may be a read error. The chain couples TRBV6-1 to TRBJ2-7; D unclear. Germline values: CDR1 MNHNS, CDR2 SASEGT. The CDR3 contains 11 residues. Trimming removed 5 bases at V and 3 bases at J, with 5 bases between. DNA of the CDR3: TGTGCCAGCAGTCAATACTACGAGCAGTACTTC. Translating it yields CASSQYYEQYF.

The CDR3 DNA follows: TGTGCCAGCAGTTTCCGACAGGGGGTTAATGAAAAACTGTTTTTT. This codes for CASSFRQGVNEKLFF. The chain combines TRBV6-6 with TRBJ1-4; 9 bases map to TRBD1. Per germline, CDR1 MNHNY and CDR2 SVGAGI (reference sequence). The CDR3 consists of 15 residues. V lost 4 bases and J lost 4; bases outside the gene matches: 4.